A selection of T cell receptor beta chains follows, all from one sample in a study of OX40 agonist ivuxolimab in advanced cancers. Profiling relied on immunoSEQ multiplex PCR, and the TCRdb table lists in-frame clones only, not all of them. The sample lists roughly 62,000 clones, about 88% occurring once. Sequences were derived from CD4+ or CD8+ T cells sorted from blood, sampled in a trial of the OX40 agonist ivuxolimab. The receptors were sampled from an adult with an advanced solid tumor such as melanoma, head and neck, liver or kidney cancer. Each CDR3 is given with its conserved first and last residue. D genes are given only for firm matches. Clone size is not always given. Where it is, it says once, few, many or a class for expanded clones.

clone_size j_call d_call v_call cdr3_nt cdr3_aa
few TRBJ1-2 NA TRBV20-1 TGCAGTGCTAGACCCCTGGGGGGCTACACCTTC CSARPLGGYTF
NA TRBJ2-7 NA TRBV30 TGTGCCTGGAGTAAGGGCCTCTACGAGCAGTACTTC CAWSKGLYEQYF
few TRBJ1-4 NA TRBV7-9 TGTGCCAGCAGCTTAGGATACGCGGGGAGCCCTAATGAAAAACTGTTTTTT CASSLGYAGSPNEKLFF
few TRBJ2-7 NA TRBV2 TGTGCCAGCAGTGATTCCAGTCCCTACGAGCAGTACTTC CASSDSSPYEQYF
NA TRBJ2-1 NA TRBV11-1 TGTGCCAGCAGCCCACCAGGGGGGGGAGGTGATGAGCAGTTCTTC CASSPPGGGGDEQFF
NA TRBJ2-1 NA TRBV7-2 TGTGCCAGCAGCTTAGCGGGCGGTCCCTACAATGAGCAGTTCTTC CASSLAGGPYNEQFF
NA TRBJ1-3 NA TRBV2 TGTGCCAGCCAAGAGGATTCCTCTGGAAACACCATATATTTT CASQEDSSGNTIYF
NA TRBJ1-6 NA TRBV27 TGTGCCAGCAGTTTCCATCGGCTAGGTGGGCTAAGCTCCTATAATTCACCCCTCCACTTT CASSFHRLGGLSSYNSPLHF
NA TRBJ2-7 NA TRBV30 TGTGCCTGGAGTGCCCCCCGGGAACCCTACGAGCAGTACTTC CAWSAPREPYEQYF
NA TRBJ1-2 NA TRBV6-5 TGTGCCAGCAGTTACTCGCAGGTCTACTATGGCTACACCTTC CASSYSQVYYGYTF
few TRBJ2-3 NA TRBV13 TGTGCCAGCAGCCCATGGGGACTCGCACTAGCAGATACGCAGTATTTT CASSPWGLALADTQYF
NA TRBJ1-6 NA TRBV7-2 TGTGCCAGCAGCTTACTGAGATCACCCCTCCACTTT CASSLLRSPLHF
once TRBJ2-7 TRBD1 TRBV19 TGTGCCAGTAGTTGGGACAGGAGTGGCGAGCAGTACTTC CASSWDRSGEQYF
NA TRBJ2-7 NA TRBV27 TGTGCCAGCAGTTTACGGGCTAGTGTGGACTACGAGCAGTACTTC CASSLRASVDYEQYF
NA TRBJ2-7 NA TRBV11-2 TGTGCCAGCAGCTTGGGCTGGGGCGTCGAGCAGTACTTC CASSLGWGVEQYF
NA TRBJ2-1 NA TRBV6-5 TGTGCCAGCAGTTACGGGCGCTTCAATGAGCAGTTCTTC CASSYGRFNEQFF
NA TRBJ1-4 TRBD1 TRBV7-8 TGTGCCAGCAGCGCCCGGGACAGGGCCGAAAAACTGTTTTTT CASSARDRAEKLFF
NA TRBJ2-7 NA TRBV5-1 TGCGCCAGCAGCTTATTCACTAGCTCCTACGAGCAGTACTTC CASSLFTSSYEQYF
NA TRBJ2-1 NA TRBV29-1 TGCAGCGTTCGACGGTACAATGAGCAGTTCTTC CSVRRYNEQFF
NA TRBJ1-4 TRBD1 TRBV7-3 TGTGCCAGCAGCTTAGCGATAGGACAGGGACAATCGGTGTTTTTT CASSLAIGQGQSVFF
NA TRBJ2-1 TRBD2 TRBV4-3 TGCGCCAGCAGCCTTGGACTAGCGGAGTACAATGAGCAGTTCTTC CASSLGLAEYNEQFF
medium-sized TRBJ1-1 NA TRBV7-9 TGTGCCAGCAGCTTAGCGGGCGTGAACACTGAAGCTTTCTTT CASSLAGVNTEAFF
once TRBJ2-1 TRBD2 TRBV2 TGTGCCAGCAGTACTCGGACTAGCGGGTCATCAGAAGAGCAGTTCTTC CASSTRTSGSSEEQFF
NA TRBJ2-3 NA TRBV5-6 TGTGCCACCCCCTACACGGTCGCAGATACGCAGTATTTT CATPYTVADTQYF
NA TRBJ2-1 TRBD2 TRBV7-3 TGTGCCAGCAGCCAAGGACTAGCGGGAATGCATGAGCAGTTCTTC CASSQGLAGMHEQFF